The entry below describes one T cell receptor (beta chain). The target of this receptor is not known. No much larger clonotype is one base removed from it; base qualities were not supplied. These data are taken from a study of cytomegalovirus exposure and HLA in healthy donors (dated 2017 in TCRdb). Regarding the complete study: According to a later analysis, one platform produced both the 120 validation repertoires and the 670 or so repertoires of the first cohort. Besides the first cohort of about 730 subjects, a separate validation cohort made up of roughly 120 different subjects was used. The aim of the study was to test whether cataloging public T cell receptors could identify signatures of past pathogen exposure. High-throughput TCR immunosequencing, statistical association of individual TCRs with disease status, and machine learning were combined to predict cytomegalovirus infection status. What the work shows at the level of the full study, not this receptor alone: The authors suggested that the approach could potentially be generalized to other disease states and immunological phenotypes. The classifier was reported to diagnose cytomegalovirus status with high specificity and sensitivity in both the original cohort and the validation cohort. A later analysis lacked HLA typing for the validation cohort, so it scored co-occurrence in that cohort across all 120 repertoires. Of the cluster scores, 94% were above 0 in a later analysis, which found that TCRs clustered in the first cohort also tended to co-occur in the 95 to 150 validation repertoires. Across donors, most TCR sequences were observed very rarely, whereas some public TCRs were present in many individuals. In vitro tests confirmed that a few of the cytomegalovirus-associated TCR beta chains recognize cytomegalovirus antigens. In the study, some 180 TCR beta chains were listed as associated with cytomegalovirus.

A distance of 7 bases separates the germline ends of V and J, which lose 3 bases and 7 bases respectively. Including the terminal cysteine and phenylalanine, the CDR3 comprises 11 residues. The only DNA kept is the CDR3, 33 bases in frame from the first base. The germline V gene (reference sequence) gives CDR1 as SEHNR and CDR2 as FQNEAQ. The library relied on the immunoSEQ multiplex PCR assay. On the authors' methods: A statistical classification framework was developed to diagnose cytomegalovirus status using the catalog of TCR beta chain sequences. TCRdb took this table from immuneACCESS and kept in-frame rearrangements with V and J called. Such tables lack part of the clones; where checked against another copy, unresolved V genes explain under half of the gap, and the rest is unexplained. V, J and clone size reflect that table, while D and trimming were determined from the DNA. Across this sample there are fewer than 250,000 clones, with roughly 84% seen only once. Clones ranked in the top ten supply over 12% of the sample.

Donors formed part of the validation cohort, which comprised 120 subjects and was distinct from the first cohort of 666 subjects. Sequencing was performed on PBMCs. This receptor was taken from a woman aged 25 to 39 in good health and CMV-seropositive. The chain is assembled from TRBV7-9 and TRBJ2-7; the D gene cannot be named for sure. The encoded CDR3 is CASSFEGEQYF. The DNA sequence reads TGTGCCAGCAGCTTCGAAGGTGAGCAGTACTTC.